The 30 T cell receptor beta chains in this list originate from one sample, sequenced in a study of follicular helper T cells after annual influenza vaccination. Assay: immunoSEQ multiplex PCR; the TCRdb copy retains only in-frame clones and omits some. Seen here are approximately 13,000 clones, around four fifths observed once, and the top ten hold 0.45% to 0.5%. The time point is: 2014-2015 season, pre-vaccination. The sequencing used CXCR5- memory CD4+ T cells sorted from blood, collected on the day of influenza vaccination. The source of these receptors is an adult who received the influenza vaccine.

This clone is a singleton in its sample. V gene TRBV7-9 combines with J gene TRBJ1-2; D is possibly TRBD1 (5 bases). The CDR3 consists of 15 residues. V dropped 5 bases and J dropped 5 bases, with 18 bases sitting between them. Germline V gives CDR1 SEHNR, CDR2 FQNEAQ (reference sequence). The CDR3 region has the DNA TGTGCCAGCAGCGCCGGGACCGGGACCAAGTATGGCTACACCTTC. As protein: CASSAGTGTKYGYTF.

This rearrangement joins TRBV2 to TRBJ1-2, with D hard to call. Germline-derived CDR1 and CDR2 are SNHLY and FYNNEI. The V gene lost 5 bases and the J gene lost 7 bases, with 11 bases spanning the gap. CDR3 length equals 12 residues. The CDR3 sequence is CASSPTRVGYTF. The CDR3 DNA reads TGTGCCAGCAGTCCGACAAGGGTTGGCTACACCTTC.

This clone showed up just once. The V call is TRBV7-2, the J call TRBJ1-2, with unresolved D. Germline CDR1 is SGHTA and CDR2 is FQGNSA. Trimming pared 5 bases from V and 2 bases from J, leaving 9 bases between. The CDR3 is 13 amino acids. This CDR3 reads CASSPWANYGYTF. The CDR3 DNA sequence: TGTGCCAGCAGCCCGTGGGCCAACTATGGCTACACCTTC. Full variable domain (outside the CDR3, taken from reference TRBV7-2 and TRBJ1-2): GAGVSQSPSNKVTEKGKDVELRCDPISGHTALYWYRQSLGQGLEFLIYFQGNSAPDKSGLPSDRFSAERTGGSVSTLTIQRTQQEDSAVYLCASSPWANYGYTFGSGTRLTVV.

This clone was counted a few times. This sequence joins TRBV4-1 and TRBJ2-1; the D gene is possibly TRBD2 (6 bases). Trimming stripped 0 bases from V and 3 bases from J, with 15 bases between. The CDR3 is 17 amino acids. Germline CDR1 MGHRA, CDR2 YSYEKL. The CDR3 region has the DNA TGCGCCAGCAGCCAAGATCTCCACGGGACTCTCTACAATGAGCAGTTCTTC. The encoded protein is CASSQDLHGTLYNEQFF.

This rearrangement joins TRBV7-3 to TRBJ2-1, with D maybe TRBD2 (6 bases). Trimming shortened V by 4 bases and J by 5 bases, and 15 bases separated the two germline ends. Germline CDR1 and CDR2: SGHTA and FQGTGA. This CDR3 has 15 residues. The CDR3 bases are TGTGCCAGCAGCTCCACCGGGGGACCCCACAATGAGCAGTTCTTC. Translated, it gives CASSSTGGPHNEQFF.

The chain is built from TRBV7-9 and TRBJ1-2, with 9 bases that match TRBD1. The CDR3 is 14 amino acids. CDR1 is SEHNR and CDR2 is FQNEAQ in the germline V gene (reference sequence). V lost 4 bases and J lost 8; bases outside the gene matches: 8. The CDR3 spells CASSSLTGGNGYTF. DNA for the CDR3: TGTGCCAGCAGCTCCCTGACAGGGGGGAACGGCTACACCTTC.

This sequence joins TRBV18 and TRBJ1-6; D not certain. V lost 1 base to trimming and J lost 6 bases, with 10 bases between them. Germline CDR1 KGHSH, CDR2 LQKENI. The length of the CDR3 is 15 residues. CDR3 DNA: TGTGCCAGCTCACCACTGTTGGGTTCTAATTCACCCCTCCACTTT. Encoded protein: CASSPLLGSNSPLHF.

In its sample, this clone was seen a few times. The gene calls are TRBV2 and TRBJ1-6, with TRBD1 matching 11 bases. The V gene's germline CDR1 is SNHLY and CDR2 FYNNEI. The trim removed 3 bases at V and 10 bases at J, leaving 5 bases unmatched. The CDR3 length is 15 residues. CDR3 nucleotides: TGTGCCAGCAGTGATTCGGGACAGGGGGGGTCACCCCTCCACTTT. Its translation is CASSDSGQGGSPLHF. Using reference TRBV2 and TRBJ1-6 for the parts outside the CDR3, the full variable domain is EPEVTQTPSHQVTQMGQEVILRCVPISNHLYFYWYRQILGQKVEFLVSFYNNEISEKSEIFDDQFSVERPDGSNFTLKIRSTKLEDSAMYFCASSDSGQGGSPLHFGNGTRLTVT.

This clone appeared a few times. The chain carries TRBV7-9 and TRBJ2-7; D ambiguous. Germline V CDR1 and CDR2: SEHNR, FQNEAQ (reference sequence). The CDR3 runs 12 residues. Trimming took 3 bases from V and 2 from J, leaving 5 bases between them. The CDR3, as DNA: TGTGCCAGCAGCTTGAACCCCTACGAGCAGTACTTC. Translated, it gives CASSLNPYEQYF. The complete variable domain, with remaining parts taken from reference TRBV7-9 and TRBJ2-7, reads DTGVSQNPRHKITKRGQNVTFRCDPISEHNRLYWYRQTLGQGPEFLTYFQNEAQLEKSRLLSDRFSAERPKGSFSTLEIQRTEQGDSAMYLCASSLNPYEQYFGPGTRLTVT.

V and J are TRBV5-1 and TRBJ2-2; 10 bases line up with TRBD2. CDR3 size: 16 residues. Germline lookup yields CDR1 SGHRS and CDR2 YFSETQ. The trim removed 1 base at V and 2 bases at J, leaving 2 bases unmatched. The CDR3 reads CASSLLAGANTGELFF. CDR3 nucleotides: TGCGCCAGCAGCTTGCTAGCGGGGGCAAACACCGGGGAGCTGTTTTTT.

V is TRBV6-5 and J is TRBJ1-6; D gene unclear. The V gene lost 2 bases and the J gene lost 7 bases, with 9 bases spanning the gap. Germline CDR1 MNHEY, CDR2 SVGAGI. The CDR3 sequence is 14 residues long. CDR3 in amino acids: CASSYLDANSPLHF. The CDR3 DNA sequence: TGTGCCAGCAGTTACCTGGACGCGAATTCACCCCTCCACTTT.

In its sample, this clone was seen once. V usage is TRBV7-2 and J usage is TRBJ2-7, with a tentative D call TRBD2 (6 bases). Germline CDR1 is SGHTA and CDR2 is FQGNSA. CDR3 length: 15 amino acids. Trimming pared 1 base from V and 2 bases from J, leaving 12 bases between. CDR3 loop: CASSLEEGRAYEQYF. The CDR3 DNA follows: TGTGCCAGCAGCTTAGAGGAGGGACGCGCCTACGAGCAGTACTTC.

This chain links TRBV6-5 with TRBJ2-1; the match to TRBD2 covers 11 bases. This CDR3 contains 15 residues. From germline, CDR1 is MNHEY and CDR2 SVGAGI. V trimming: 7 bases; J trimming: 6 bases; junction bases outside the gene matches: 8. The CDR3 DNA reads TGTGCCAGCACTCGACTAGCGGGGCGTCTCAATGAGCAGTTCTTC. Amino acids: CASTRLAGRLNEQFF.

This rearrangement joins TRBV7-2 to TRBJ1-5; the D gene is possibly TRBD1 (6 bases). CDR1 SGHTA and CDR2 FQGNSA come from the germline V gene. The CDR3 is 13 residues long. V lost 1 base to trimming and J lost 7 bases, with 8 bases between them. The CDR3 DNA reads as TGTGCCAGCAGCTTAGAAGGGGGGCAGCCCCAGCATTTT. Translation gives CASSLEGGQPQHF.

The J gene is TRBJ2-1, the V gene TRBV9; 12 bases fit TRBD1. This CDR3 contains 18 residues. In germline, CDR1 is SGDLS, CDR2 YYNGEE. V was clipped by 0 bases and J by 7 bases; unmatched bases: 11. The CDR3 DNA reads TGTGCCAGCAGCGTAGAATTGTTTGGGACAGGGGGCGGGAATGAGCAGTTCTTC. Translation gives CASSVELFGTGGGNEQFF.

The CDR3 bases are TGCGCCAGCAGCCAATGGGGGACCAGCACAGATACGCAGTATTTT. As protein: CASSQWGTSTDTQYF. The chain combines TRBV5-1 with TRBJ2-3; D assignment may be TRBD1 or TRBD2 (5 bases each). The CDR3 runs to 15 residues. Germline CDR1 and CDR2: SGHRS and YFSETQ. V gave up 4 bases and J gave up 0 bases, with 12 bases separating them.

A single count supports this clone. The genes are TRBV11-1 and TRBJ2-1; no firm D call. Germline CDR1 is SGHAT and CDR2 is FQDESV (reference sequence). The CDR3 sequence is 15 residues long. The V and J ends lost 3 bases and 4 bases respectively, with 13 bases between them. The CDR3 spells CASSFSVGGYNEQFF. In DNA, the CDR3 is TGTGCCAGCAGCTTCTCGGTAGGCGGTTACAATGAGCAGTTCTTC.

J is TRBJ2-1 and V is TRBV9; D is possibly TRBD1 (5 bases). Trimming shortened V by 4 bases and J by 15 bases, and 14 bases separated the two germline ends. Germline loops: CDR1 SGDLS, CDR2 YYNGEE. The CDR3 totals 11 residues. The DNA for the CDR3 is TGTGCCAGCAGCTCCCCTGGCAGGGCGTTCTTC. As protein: CASSSPGRAFF.

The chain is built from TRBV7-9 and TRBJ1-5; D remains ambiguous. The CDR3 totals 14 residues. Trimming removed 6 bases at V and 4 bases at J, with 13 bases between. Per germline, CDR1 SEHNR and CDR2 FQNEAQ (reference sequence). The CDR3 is CASSSGLGNQPQHF. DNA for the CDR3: TGTGCCAGCAGTTCGGGCCTCGGGAATCAGCCCCAGCATTTT.

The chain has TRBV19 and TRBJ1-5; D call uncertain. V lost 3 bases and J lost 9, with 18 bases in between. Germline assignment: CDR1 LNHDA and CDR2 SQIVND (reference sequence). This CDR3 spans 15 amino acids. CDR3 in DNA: TGTGCCAGTAGTATGAGTCCCGGGCGGCGCTGGCCCCAGCATTTT. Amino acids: CASSMSPGRRWPQHF.

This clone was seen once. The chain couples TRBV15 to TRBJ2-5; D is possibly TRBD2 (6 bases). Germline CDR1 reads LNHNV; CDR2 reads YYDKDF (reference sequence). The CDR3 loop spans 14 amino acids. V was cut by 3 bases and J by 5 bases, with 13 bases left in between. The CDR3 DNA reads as TGTGCCACCAGCAGGGGGGGATTCACGGAGACCCAGTACTTC. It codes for CATSRGGFTETQYF.

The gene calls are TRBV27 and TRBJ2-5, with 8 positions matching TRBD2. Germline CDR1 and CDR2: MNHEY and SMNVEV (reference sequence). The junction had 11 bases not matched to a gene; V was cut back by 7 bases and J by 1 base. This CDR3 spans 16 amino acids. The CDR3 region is CASTLRAGGLQETQYF. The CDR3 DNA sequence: TGTGCCAGCACTCTGAGGGCGGGGGGACTCCAAGAGACCCAGTACTTC.

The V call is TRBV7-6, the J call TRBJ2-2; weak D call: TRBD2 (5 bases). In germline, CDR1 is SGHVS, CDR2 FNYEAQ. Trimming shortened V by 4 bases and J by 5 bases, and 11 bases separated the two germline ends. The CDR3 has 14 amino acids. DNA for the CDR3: TGTGCCAGCAGCTACACTAGAGGGACCGGGGAGCTGTTTTTT. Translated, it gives CASSYTRGTGELFF.

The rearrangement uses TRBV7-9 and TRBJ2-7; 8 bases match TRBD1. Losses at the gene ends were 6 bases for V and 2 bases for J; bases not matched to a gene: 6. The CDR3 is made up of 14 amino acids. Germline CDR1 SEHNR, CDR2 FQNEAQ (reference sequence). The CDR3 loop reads CASRSNRGAYEQYF. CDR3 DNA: TGTGCCAGCAGGAGCAACAGGGGGGCCTACGAGCAGTACTTC. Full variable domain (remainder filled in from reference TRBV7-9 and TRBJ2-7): DTGVSQNPRHKITKRGQNVTFRCDPISEHNRLYWYRQTLGQGPEFLTYFQNEAQLEKSRLLSDRFSAERPKGSFSTLEIQRTEQGDSAMYLCASRSNRGAYEQYFGPGTRLTVT.

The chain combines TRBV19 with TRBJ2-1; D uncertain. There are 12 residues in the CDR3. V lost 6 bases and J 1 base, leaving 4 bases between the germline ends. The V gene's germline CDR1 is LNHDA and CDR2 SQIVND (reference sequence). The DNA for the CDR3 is TGTGCCAGTAGACAGTCCTACAATGAGCAGTTCTTC. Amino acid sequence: CASRQSYNEQFF. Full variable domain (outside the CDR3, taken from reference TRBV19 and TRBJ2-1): DGGITQSPKYLFRKEGQNVTLSCEQNLNHDAMYWYRQDPGQGLRLIYYSQIVNDFQKGDIAEGYSVSREKKESFPLTVTSAQKNPTAFYLCASRQSYNEQFFGPGTRLTVL.

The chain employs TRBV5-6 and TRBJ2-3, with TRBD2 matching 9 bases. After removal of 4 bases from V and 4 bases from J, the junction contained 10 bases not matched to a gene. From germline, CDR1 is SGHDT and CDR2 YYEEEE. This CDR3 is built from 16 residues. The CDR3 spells CASSAIAGAASDTQYF. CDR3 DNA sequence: TGTGCCAGCAGCGCGATAGCGGGGGCCGCCTCAGATACGCAGTATTTT.

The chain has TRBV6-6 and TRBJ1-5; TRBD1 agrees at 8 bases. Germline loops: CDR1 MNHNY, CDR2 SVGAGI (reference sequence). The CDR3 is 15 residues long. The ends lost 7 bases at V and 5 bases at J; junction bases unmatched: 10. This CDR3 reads CASKGRTGTDQPQHF. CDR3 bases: TGTGCCAGCAAAGGCAGGACAGGGACTGATCAGCCCCAGCATTTT.

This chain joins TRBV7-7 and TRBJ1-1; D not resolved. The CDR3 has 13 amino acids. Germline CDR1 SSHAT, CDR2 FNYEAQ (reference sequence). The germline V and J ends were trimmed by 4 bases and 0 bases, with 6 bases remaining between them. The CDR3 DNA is TGTGCCAGCAGCTCTCATTTGAACACTGAAGCTTTCTTT. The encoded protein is CASSSHLNTEAFF.

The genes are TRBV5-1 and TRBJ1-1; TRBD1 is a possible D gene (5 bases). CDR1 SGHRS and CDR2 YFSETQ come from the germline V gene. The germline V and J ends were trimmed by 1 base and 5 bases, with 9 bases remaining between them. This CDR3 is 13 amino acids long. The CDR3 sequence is CASSLHGGTEAFF. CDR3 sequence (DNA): TGCGCCAGCAGCTTGCACGGGGGAACTGAAGCTTTCTTT.

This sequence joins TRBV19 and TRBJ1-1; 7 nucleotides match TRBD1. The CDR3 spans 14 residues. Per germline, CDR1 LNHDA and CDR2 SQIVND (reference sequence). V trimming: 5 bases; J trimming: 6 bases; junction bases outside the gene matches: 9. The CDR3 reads CASSSRGRRSEAFF. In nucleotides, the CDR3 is TGTGCCAGTAGTTCGAGGGGGCGCAGGTCTGAAGCTTTCTTT.